This entry describes one TCR beta chain. Libraries were prepared by immunoSEQ multiplex PCR; TCRdb keeps only in-frame clonotypes and omits some of them. The sample has around 260,000 clones, 87% seen once. The CDR3 is made up of 17 amino acids. Germline V gives CDR1 SGHVS, CDR2 FNYEAQ. Deletions cut 0 bases from V and 1 base from J, with 16 bases between. This specimen belongs to a study of blood T cell repertoires in COVID-19. The sequencing sample was made of peripheral blood. The TCR sequence derives from a woman between 45 and 65 years old with acute or convalescent COVID-19. The chain carries TRBV7-6 and TRBJ2-7, with D perhaps TRBD1 (6 bases). The CDR3 protein is CASSLAHPGDGSYEQYF. CDR3 bases: TGTGCCAGCAGCTTAGCCCACCCAGGGGACGGATCCTACGAGCAGTACTTC. The variable domain in full, completed from reference TRBV7-6 and TRBJ2-7, reads GAGVSQSPRYKVTKRGQDVALRCDPISGHVSLYWYRQALGQGPEFLTYFNYEAQQDKSGLPNDRFSAERPEGSISTLTIQRTEQRDSAMYRCASSLAHPGDGSYEQYFGPGTRLTVT.